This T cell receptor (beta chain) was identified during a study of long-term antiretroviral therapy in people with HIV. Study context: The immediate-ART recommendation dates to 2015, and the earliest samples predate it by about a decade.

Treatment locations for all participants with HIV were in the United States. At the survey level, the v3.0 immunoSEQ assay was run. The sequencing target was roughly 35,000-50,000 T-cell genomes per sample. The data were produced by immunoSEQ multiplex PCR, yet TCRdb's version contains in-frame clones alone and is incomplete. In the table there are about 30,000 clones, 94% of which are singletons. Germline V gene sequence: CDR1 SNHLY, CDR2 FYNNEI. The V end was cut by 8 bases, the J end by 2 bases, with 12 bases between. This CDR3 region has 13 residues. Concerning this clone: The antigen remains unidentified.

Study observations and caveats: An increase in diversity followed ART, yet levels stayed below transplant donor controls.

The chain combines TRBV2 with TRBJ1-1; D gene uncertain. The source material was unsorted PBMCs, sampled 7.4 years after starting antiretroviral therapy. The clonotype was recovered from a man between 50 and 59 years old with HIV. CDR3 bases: TGTGCCAGCGAGGACGGGTATAACACTGAAGCTTTCTTT. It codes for CASEDGYNTEAFF.